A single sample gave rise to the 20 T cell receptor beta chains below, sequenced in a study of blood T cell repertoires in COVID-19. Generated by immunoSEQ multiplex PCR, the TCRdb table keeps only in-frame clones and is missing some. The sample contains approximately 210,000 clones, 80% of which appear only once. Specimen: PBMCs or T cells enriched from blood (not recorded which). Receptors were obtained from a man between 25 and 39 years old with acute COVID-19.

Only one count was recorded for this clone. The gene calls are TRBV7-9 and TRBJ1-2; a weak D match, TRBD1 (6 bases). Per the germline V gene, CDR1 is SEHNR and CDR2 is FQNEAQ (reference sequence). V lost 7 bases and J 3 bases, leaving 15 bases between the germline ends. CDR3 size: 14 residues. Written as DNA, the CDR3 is TGTGCCAGCACCACCCGGGGGGCGGACTATGGCTACACCTTC. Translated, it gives CASTTRGADYGYTF.

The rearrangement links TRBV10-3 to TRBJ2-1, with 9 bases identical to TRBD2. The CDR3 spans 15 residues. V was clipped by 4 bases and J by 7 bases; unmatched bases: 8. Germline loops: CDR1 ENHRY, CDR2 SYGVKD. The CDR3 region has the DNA TGTGCCATCAGTGTGACTAGCGGAGTCTCTAATGAGCAGTTCTTC. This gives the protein CAISVTSGVSNEQFF.

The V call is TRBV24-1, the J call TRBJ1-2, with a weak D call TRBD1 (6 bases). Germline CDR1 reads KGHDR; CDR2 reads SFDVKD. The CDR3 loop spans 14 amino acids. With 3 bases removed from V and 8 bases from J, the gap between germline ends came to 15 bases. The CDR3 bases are TGTGCCACCAGTGATCAAGCCGGGACACGGGGCTACACCTTC. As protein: CATSDQAGTRGYTF.

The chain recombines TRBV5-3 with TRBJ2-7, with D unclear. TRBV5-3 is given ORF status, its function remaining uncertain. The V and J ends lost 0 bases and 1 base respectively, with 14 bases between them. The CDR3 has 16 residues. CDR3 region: CARSLGLGGVSYEQYF. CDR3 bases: TGTGCCAGAAGCTTGGGACTCGGTGGAGTATCCTACGAGCAGTACTTC.

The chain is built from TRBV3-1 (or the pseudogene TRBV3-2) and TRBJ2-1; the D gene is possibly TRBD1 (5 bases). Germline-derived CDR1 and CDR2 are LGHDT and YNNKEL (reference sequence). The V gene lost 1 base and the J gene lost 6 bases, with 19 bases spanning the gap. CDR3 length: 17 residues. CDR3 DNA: TGTGCCAGCAGCCAAGTTTCTGGGGCTCTCAGGGCCAATGAGCAGTTCTTC. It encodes CASSQVSGALRANEQFF.

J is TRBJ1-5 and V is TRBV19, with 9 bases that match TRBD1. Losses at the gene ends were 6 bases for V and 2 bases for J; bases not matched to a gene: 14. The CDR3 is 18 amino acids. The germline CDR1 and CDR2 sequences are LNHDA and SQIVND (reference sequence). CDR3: CASREDRGRFNGNQPQHF. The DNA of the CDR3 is TGTGCCAGTAGGGAAGACAGGGGGAGGTTCAACGGCAATCAGCCCCAGCATTTT.

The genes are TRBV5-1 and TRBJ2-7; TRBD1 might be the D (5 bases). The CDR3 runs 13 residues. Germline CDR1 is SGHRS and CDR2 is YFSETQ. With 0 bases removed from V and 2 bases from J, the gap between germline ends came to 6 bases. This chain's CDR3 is CASSLETAYEQYF. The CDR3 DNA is TGCGCCAGCAGCTTGGAGACAGCCTACGAGCAGTACTTC.

In nucleotides, the CDR3 is TGTGCCAGCAGCTCCCTCGAAGGGACTAGCGGGGGCGCGACCTACGAGCAGTACTTC. Its translation is CASSSLEGTSGGATYEQYF. The chain joins TRBV7-9 to TRBJ2-7, with 14 bases fitting TRBD2. Germline CDR1 and CDR2: SEHNR and FQNEAQ (reference sequence). Losses at the gene ends were 4 bases for V and 2 bases for J; bases not matched to a gene: 13. This CDR3 has 19 residues.

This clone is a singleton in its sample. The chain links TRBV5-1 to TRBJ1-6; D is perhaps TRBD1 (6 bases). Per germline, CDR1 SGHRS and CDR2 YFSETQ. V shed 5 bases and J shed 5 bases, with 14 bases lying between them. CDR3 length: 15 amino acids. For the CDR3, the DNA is TGCGCCAGCAGTATGGGGACAACTGATAATTCACCCCTCCACTTT. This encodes CASSMGTTDNSPLHF.

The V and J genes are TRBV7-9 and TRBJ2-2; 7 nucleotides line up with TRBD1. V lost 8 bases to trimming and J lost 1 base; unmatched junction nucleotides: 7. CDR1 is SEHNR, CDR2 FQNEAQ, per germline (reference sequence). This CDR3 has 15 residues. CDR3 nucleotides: TGTGCCAGCTCGGACAGGTGGCAGAACACCGGGGAGCTGTTTTTT. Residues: CASSDRWQNTGELFF.

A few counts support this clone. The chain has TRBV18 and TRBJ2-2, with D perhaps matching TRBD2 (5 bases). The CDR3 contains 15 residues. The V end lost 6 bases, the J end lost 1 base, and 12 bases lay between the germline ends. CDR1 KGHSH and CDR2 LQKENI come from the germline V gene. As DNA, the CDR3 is TGTGCCAGCTCGCCCGGACTGGGGAACACCGGGGAGCTGTTTTTT. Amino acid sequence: CASSPGLGNTGELFF.

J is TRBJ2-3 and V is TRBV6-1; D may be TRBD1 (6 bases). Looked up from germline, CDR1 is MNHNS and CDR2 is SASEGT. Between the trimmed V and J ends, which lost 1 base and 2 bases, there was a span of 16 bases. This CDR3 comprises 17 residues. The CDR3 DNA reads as TGTGCCAGCAGTGAAGGGACGGGACATCAAATCACAGATACGCAGTATTTT. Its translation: CASSEGTGHQITDTQYF.

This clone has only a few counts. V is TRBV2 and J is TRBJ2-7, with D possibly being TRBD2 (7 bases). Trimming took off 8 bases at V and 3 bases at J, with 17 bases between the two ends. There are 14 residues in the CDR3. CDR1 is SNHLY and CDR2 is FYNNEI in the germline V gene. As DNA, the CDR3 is TGTGCCAGCCACGACGGGGGGCGAGGCTACGAGCAGTACTTC. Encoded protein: CASHDGGRGYEQYF.

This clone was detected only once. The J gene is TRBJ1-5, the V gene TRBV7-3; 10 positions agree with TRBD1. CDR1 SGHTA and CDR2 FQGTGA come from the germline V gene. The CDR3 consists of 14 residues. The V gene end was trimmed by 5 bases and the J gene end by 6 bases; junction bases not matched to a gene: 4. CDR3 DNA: TGTGCCAGCAGCCAGACAGGGGGCGGTCAGCCCCAGCATTTT. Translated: CASSQTGGGQPQHF. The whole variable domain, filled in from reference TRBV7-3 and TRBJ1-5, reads GAGVSQTPSNKVTEKGKYVELRCDPISGHTALYWYRQSLGQGPEFLIYFQGTGAADDSGLPNDRFFAVRPEGSVSTLKIQRTERGDSAVYLCASSQTGGGQPQHFGDGTRLSIL.

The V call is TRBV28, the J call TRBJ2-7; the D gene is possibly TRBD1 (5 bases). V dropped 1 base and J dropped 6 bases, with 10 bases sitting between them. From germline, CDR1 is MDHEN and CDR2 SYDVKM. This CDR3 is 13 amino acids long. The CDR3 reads CASSLLGAFEQYF. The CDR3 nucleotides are TGTGCCAGCAGTTTATTAGGGGCTTTCGAGCAGTACTTC.

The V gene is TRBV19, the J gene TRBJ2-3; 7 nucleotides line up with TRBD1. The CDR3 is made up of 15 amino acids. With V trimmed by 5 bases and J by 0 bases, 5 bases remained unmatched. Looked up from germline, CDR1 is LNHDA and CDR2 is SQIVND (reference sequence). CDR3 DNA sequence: TGTGCCAGTAGTGCGGACAGGCGGAGCACAGATACGCAGTATTTT. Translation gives CASSADRRSTDTQYF.

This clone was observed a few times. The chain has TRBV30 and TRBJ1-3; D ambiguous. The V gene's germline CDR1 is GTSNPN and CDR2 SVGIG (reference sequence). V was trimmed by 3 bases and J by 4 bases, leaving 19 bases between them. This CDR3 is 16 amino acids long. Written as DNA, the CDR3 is TGTGCCTGGAGCGGAGGAGGATTTATTGGAGGAAACACCATATATTTT. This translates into CAWSGGGFIGGNTIYF.

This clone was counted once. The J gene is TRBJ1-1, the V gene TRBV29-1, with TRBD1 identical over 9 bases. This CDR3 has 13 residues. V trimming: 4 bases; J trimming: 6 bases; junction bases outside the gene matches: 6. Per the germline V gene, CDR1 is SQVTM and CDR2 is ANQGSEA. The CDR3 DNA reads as TGCAGCGTTGTTGGACAGGGGAGGCCTGAAGCTTTCTTT. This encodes CSVVGQGRPEAFF.

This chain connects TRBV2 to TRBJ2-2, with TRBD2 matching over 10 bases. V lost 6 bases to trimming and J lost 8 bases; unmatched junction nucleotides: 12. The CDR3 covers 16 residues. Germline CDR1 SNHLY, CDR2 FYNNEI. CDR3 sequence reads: CASSETSGAAGGELFF. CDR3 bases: TGTGCCAGCAGCGAAACTAGCGGGGCGGCAGGAGGGGAGCTGTTTTTT.

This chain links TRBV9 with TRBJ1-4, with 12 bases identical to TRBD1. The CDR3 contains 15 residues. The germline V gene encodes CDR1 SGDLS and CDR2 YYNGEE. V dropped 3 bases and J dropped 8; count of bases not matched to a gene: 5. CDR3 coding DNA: TGTGCCAGCAGCGCCCCCGGGACAGGGGGCGAAAAACTGTTTTTT. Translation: CASSAPGTGGEKLFF. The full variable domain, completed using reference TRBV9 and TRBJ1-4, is DSGVTQTPKHLITATGQRVTLRCSPRSGDLSVYWYQQSLDQGLQFLIQYYNGEERAKGNILERFSAQQFPDLHSELNLSSLELGDSALYFCASSAPGTGGEKLFFGSGTQLSVL.